The entry that follows covers one T cell receptor (beta chain) sequence. The J segment lost 5 bases and the V segment lost 0 bases, leaving 6 bases of the junction unmatched. CDR1 SGHTA and CDR2 FQGTGA come from the germline V gene. The CDR3 is 16 residues long. Assay: immunoSEQ multiplex PCR; the TCRdb copy retains only in-frame clones and omits some. The top ten hold approximately 0.11% of the sample, which has around 600,000 clones, 85% to 95% seen once. This sample is part of a study of shared clonotypes between healthy human individuals. As defined, naive CD8 cells were CD45RO-negative and positively selected for CCR7, with terminally differentiated effector memory CD45RA+ cells excluded.

The sample was naive CD8+ T cells sorted from blood. This clonotype was obtained from a woman between 25 and 40 years old in good health. V usage is TRBV7-3 and J usage is TRBJ2-3, with 9 bases fitting TRBD2. The CDR3 region has the DNA TGTGCCAGCAGCTTAACTACGGGACTAGCAGGAGATACGCAGTATTTT. This codes for CASSLTTGLAGDTQYF. Filled out from reference TRBV7-3 and TRBJ2-3, the complete variable domain reads GAGVSQTPSNKVTEKGKYVELRCDPISGHTALYWYRQSLGQGPEFLIYFQGTGAADDSGLPNDRFFAVRPEGSVSTLKIQRTERGDSAVYLCASSLTTGLAGDTQYFGPGTRLTVL.